This T cell receptor (beta chain) is from a study of T cells in localized non-small cell lung cancer. TCRdb keeps only in-frame clones here, not all; method: immunoSEQ multiplex PCR. The sample consists of around 91,000 clones, around 90% of them appearing once. This clone appeared once. Trimming left V 7 bases short and J 0 bases short, with 7 bases between. CDR1 and CDR2 from the germline V gene are MDHEN and SYDVKM. The CDR3 runs 13 residues. Sequencing was performed on peripheral blood, taken before any cancer treatment. The chain is built from TRBV28 and TRBJ2-4; D not resolved. This clonotype was obtained from a man between 40 and 70 years old with stage I squamous cell lung carcinoma. Here the CDR3 reads CASTPGAKNIQYF. The CDR3 DNA reads as TGTGCCAGCACTCCGGGAGCCAAAAACATTCAGTACTTC.